These 6 T cell receptor beta chains share one sample of origin, sequenced in a study of shared clonotypes between healthy human individuals. Libraries were prepared by immunoSEQ multiplex PCR; TCRdb keeps only in-frame clonotypes and omits some of them. The repertoire holds about 510,000 clones, around 79% seen once, with around 12% in the top ten. Sequenced sample: PBMCs. The receptor set was obtained from a woman aged 40 to 50 in good health. Some clones in this sample may be carry-over from other donors' samples.

The chain recombines TRBV7-2 with TRBJ1-6; D gene uncertain. V lost 3 bases to trimming and J lost 4 bases, with 7 bases between them. This CDR3 is 14 amino acids long. Germline V gives CDR1 SGHTA, CDR2 FQGNSA. The CDR3: CASSFADYNSPLHF. CDR3 DNA: TGTGCCAGCAGCTTCGCGGATTATAATTCACCCCTCCACTTT.

This clone was observed a few times. This chain connects TRBV5-1 to TRBJ1-2; 9 bases align to TRBD1. CDR1 and CDR2 (germline): SGHRS, YFSETQ. The V segment lost 0 bases and the J segment 6 bases; nucleotides outside the gene matches: 3. The CDR3 is made up of 14 amino acids. The CDR3, as DNA: TGCGCCAGCAGCTTGGACAGGGGGCTGGATGGCTACACCTTC. Translation gives CASSLDRGLDGYTF.

As to this clone: With a far larger clone one base away, a read error is the likely cause. The V and J genes are TRBV14 and TRBJ1-5; D is possibly TRBD1 (5 bases). The CDR3 runs to 15 residues. CDR1 and CDR2 from the germline V gene are SGHDN and FVKESK. CDR3 sequence reads: CVSSQRRGGNQPQHF. The CDR3 nucleotides are TGTGTCAGCAGCCAGCGGCGGGGGGGGAATCAGCCCCAGCATTTT.

The chain recombines TRBV7-2 with TRBJ2-3; D not certain. There are 12 residues in the CDR3. Germline CDR1 SGHTA, CDR2 FQGNSA. Trimming left V 5 bases short and J 14 bases short, with 17 bases between. The CDR3 region is CASSPTVSSLYF. The CDR3 DNA follows: TGTGCCAGCAGCCCGACCGTGTCTTCGTTGTATTTT.

V and J are TRBV10-3 and TRBJ1-2; no clear D. V lost 4 bases, J lost 4 bases, and 10 bases lay in between. The CDR3 sequence is 13 residues long. Germline V gene data show CDR1 as ENHRY and CDR2 as SYGVKD. The CDR3: CAISAPTRYGYTF. DNA of the CDR3: TGTGCCATCAGTGCCCCGACCCGCTATGGCTACACCTTC.

This chain uses TRBV2 with TRBJ2-5; D not resolved. V lost 8 bases to trimming and J lost 4 bases, with 8 bases between them. CDR1 is SNHLY and CDR2 is FYNNEI in the germline V gene. This CDR3 has 11 amino acids. The chain's CDR3 is CASGDRETQYF. CDR3 sequence (DNA): TGTGCCAGCGGGGATAGAGAGACCCAGTACTTC.